Listed below are T cell receptor beta chains from one sample, sequenced in a study of T cell changes during pregnancy in multiple sclerosis. TCRdb's table, derived via immunoSEQ multiplex PCR, lists solely in-frame clones and lacks some. This table has some 96,000 clones, approximately 90% appearing once. The input for sequencing was peripheral blood, taken after pregnancy. The receptors originated from a female donor with multiple sclerosis, enrolled in a pregnancy study. Both conserved end residues are part of each CDR3. D genes are given only for firm matches. Expanded clones get a size class; other rows say once, few or many, or leave the size out.

cdr3_length,j_call,d_call,v_call,clone_size,cdr3_aa,cdr3_nt
15,TRBJ1-5,NA,TRBV7-2,NA,CASSLRGHPNQPQHF,TGTGCCAGCAGCTTGAGGGGACACCCCAATCAGCCCCAGCATTTT
16,TRBJ2-2,NA,TRBV9,NA,CASSVVGRGNTGELFF,TGTGCCAGCAGCGTAGTGGGCAGGGGGAACACCGGGGAGCTGTTTTTT
15,TRBJ2-5,NA,TRBV30,NA,CAWSSRQGHQETQYF,TGTGCCTGGAGTTCCCGCCAGGGCCACCAAGAGACCCAGTACTTC
15,TRBJ2-7,NA,TRBV5-6,NA,CASSPNPLAGYEQYF,TGTGCCAGCAGCCCCAACCCACTAGCAGGGTACGAGCAGTACTTC
15,TRBJ1-4,NA,TRBV5-1,NA,CASSLDGSEYEKLFF,TGCGCCAGCAGCTTGGATGGTTCTGAGTATGAAAAACTGTTTTTT
16,TRBJ2-1,TRBD1,TRBV6-4,NA,CASSDSGQGSYNEQFF,TGTGCCAGCAGTGACTCAGGACAGGGCTCCTACAATGAGCAGTTCTTC
14,TRBJ2-7,TRBD1,TRBV11-2,NA,CASSLEAGGDEQYF,TGTGCCAGCAGCTTAGAGGCAGGGGGAGACGAGCAGTACTTC
18,TRBJ2-2,TRBD2,TRBV5-3,NA,CARSLVWREDRNTGELFF,TGTGCCAGAAGCTTGGTTTGGCGGGAGGACCGGAACACCGGGGAGCTGTTTTTT
17,TRBJ2-7,TRBD2,TRBV19,NA,CASSHSLGSGDSYEQYF,TGTGCCAGTAGTCACTCCCTCGGTAGCGGGGACTCCTACGAGCAGTACTTC
16,TRBJ1-6,NA,TRBV7-9,NA,CASSPGGTQYNSPLHF,TGTGCCAGCAGCCCCGGGGGGACTCAGTATAATTCACCCCTCCACTTT
14,TRBJ2-2,NA,TRBV9,once,CASSPRLETGELFF,TGTGCCAGCAGCCCCCGACTAGAGACCGGGGAGCTGTTTTTT
17,TRBJ1-1,TRBD1,TRBV7-6,NA,CASSLGPRQGGSPEAFF,TGTGCCAGCAGCTTAGGACCCCGACAGGGAGGTTCACCTGAAGCTTTCTTT
14,TRBJ2-7,TRBD1,TRBV30,NA,CAWSEGQGSYEQYF,TGTGCCTGGAGTGAGGGACAGGGATCCTACGAGCAGTACTTC
13,TRBJ2-3,NA,TRBV12-5,NA,CASGPSGTDTQYF,TGTGCTAGTGGTCCATCAGGCACAGATACGCAGTATTTT
18,TRBJ2-2,TRBD1,TRBV7-8,NA,CASSLVPVTGGRTGELFF,TGTGCCAGCAGCTTAGTACCCGTGACAGGGGGTCGCACCGGGGAGCTGTTTTTT
14,TRBJ2-7,TRBD1,TRBV6-5,NA,CASSIRDRSYEQYF,TGTGCCAGCAGTATCCGGGACAGATCCTACGAGCAGTACTTC
15,TRBJ2-2,NA,TRBV10-3,NA,CAVGGQDANTGELFF,TGTGCCGTCGGCGGGCAAGACGCGAACACCGGGGAGCTGTTTTTT
14,TRBJ2-1,NA,TRBV11-1,NA,CASSLAGGYNEQFF,TGTGCCAGCAGCTTAGCGGGGGGATACAATGAGCAGTTCTTC
15,TRBJ1-1,NA,TRBV25-1,few,CASSVPQGLNTEAFF,TGTGCCAGCAGTGTTCCACAGGGCTTGAACACTGAAGCTTTCTTT
20,TRBJ2-3,TRBD2,TRBV2,once,CASSVTTLWAGSGSTDTQYF,TGTGCCAGCAGTGTTACAACTTTGTGGGCCGGTAGCGGGAGCACAGATACGCAGTATTTT
15,TRBJ1-5,TRBD1,TRBV19,NA,CASSGTGVGFQPQHF,TGTGCCAGTAGCGGGACAGGGGTTGGATTTCAGCCCCAGCATTTT
12,TRBJ2-7,NA,TRBV27,NA,CASSFSGYEQYF,TGTGCCAGCAGTTTCTCGGGGTACGAGCAGTACTTC
13,TRBJ1-1,NA,TRBV9,few,CASSVGGGPEAFF,TGTGCCAGCAGCGTCGGGGGTGGGCCTGAAGCTTTCTTT
14,TRBJ1-2,TRBD1,TRBV5-4,NA,CASSLGTGRTGYTF,TGTGCCAGCAGCTTGGGGACAGGGAGAACCGGCTACACCTTC
14,TRBJ2-5,NA,TRBV30,NA,CAWSAQGSHETQYF,TGTGCCTGGAGTGCTCAGGGTTCTCATGAGACCCAGTACTTC
18,TRBJ1-2,NA,TRBV30,NA,CAWSSRLYRELANYGYTF,TGTGCCTGGAGTTCTCGTCTTTACAGGGAACTAGCTAACTATGGCTACACCTTC
16,TRBJ2-4,NA,TRBV5-5,NA,CASSHGTQKGGNIQYF,TGTGCCAGCAGCCACGGGACCCAAAAAGGGGGAAACATTCAGTACTTC
16,TRBJ1-5,NA,TRBV27,NA,CASSLRGIFSNQPQHF,TGTGCCAGCAGTTTGCGGGGAATTTTTAGCAATCAGCCCCAGCATTTT
13,TRBJ2-5,TRBD1,TRBV9,NA,CASSGGTEETQYF,TGTGCCAGCAGCGGTGGGACAGAAGAGACCCAGTACTTC
13,TRBJ1-1,NA,TRBV9,once,CASSVQGNTEAFF,TGTGCCAGCAGCGTACAGGGGAACACTGAAGCTTTCTTT
16,TRBJ2-5,NA,TRBV27,NA,CASSLSMIAVQETQYF,TGTGCCAGCAGTTTATCGATGATAGCGGTCCAAGAGACCCAGTACTTC
14,TRBJ1-2,TRBD1,TRBV27,NA,CASSYRDRDYGYTF,TGTGCCAGCAGCTACCGGGACAGGGACTATGGCTACACCTTC
14,TRBJ2-3,NA,TRBV5-1,NA,CASSLTSSTDTQYF,TGCGCCAGCAGCCTGACTAGTAGCACAGATACGCAGTATTTT
15,TRBJ1-1,NA,TRBV29-1,NA,CSVVHGTLRNTEAFF,TGCAGCGTTGTTCACGGGACACTCCGAAACACTGAAGCTTTCTTT
16,TRBJ2-6,NA,TRBV6-1,NA,CASSVGLFSGANVLTF,TGTGCCAGCAGTGTTGGACTGTTCTCTGGGGCCAACGTCCTGACTTTC
16,TRBJ2-7,NA,TRBV6-6,once,CASSLTRGAKHYEQYF,TGTGCCAGCAGTCTTACCCGGGGGGCCAAACACTACGAGCAGTACTTC
15,TRBJ2-2,TRBD2,TRBV6-5,NA,CASNRGGMNTGELFF,TGTGCCAGCAATCGCGGGGGGATGAACACCGGGGAGCTGTTTTTT
14,TRBJ1-2,TRBD1,TRBV19,NA,CASRTGHSGYGYTF,TGTGCCAGCCGGACAGGACACTCGGGGTATGGCTACACCTTC
15,TRBJ2-1,NA,TRBV5-5,NA,CASSYYTGGDSEQFF,TGTGCCAGCAGCTATTATACAGGGGGGGACAGTGAGCAGTTCTTC
18,TRBJ1-3,NA,TRBV28,NA,CASSSARDIRTPGNTIYF,TGTGCCAGCAGTTCAGCCCGGGACATAAGGACGCCTGGAAACACCATATATTTT